This TCR beta chain was sequenced during a study of human T cells and chemical hapten exposure. The wider study: Patch tests put 0.01% DPC on the upper back, read at 6 days.

Source study methods: A per-sample median of around 88,000 TCRs was observed, with counts ranging from about 20,000 to 690,600. TCRdb processed the RACE reads anew with MiXCR; each CDR3 protein has one entry. TCRdb, not the authors, supplied the V and J calls. Among 75,000 to 95,000 distinct CDR3 sequences listed, about 11% were seen once. Specified time point: patch test 1, 2 weeks after DPC sensitization. The sample's treatment: therapeutic diphenylcyclopropenone sensitization with weekly scalp DPC. Alopecia patients deemed DPC-suitable, aged 18 to 70, excluding pregnancy. This clonotype originated in a woman aged 55-69 years with alopecia areata. Some clones in this sample may be carry-over from other donors' samples. Sequencing was performed on whole blood, taken in connection with sensitization to the hapten diphenylcyclopropenone (DPC).

The CDR3 loop reads CASSQGPGGTTDTQYF. DNA for the CDR3: TGTGCCAGCAGCCAGGGGCCGGGGGGGACCACAGATACGCAGTATTTT. The V and J genes are TRBV3-1 and TRBJ2-3, with 8 bases lining up with TRBD2. J gave up 2 bases and V 3 bases, and 7 bases lay outside the gene matches. Per germline, CDR1 LGHDT and CDR2 YNNKEL (reference sequence). The CDR3 contains 16 residues.